A single sample gave rise to the 18 T cell receptor beta chains below, sequenced in a study of immune cell composition in non-small cell lung cancer (dated by TCRdb to the late 2010s). The method was the immunoSEQ multiplex PCR assay. TCRdb stores this immuneACCESS table with in-frame sequences only. Part of the clones is absent; in the studies checked, under half of the shortfall reflects unresolved V genes, and no reason is known for the rest. In all, the sample holds about 1,700 clones, and around four fifths of those were seen once. The ten top clones hold about a tenth of the sample. Sequencing was performed on lung tumor tissue. Every receptor here comes from a human donor with non-small cell lung cancer.

The rearrangement uses TRBV7-2 and TRBJ2-7; D might be TRBD2 (6 bases). The germline V and J ends were trimmed by 4 bases and 7 bases, with 20 bases remaining between them. The CDR3 length is 15 residues. CDR1 and CDR2 (germline): SGHTA, FQGNSA. This CDR3 is CASSSQGLGSGEQYF. CDR3 sequence (DNA): TGTGCCAGCAGCTCTCAGGGACTTGGGTCTGGAGAGCAGTACTTC.

V is TRBV6-6 and J is TRBJ1-4, with D tentatively TRBD1 (6 bases). The germline CDR1 and CDR2 sequences are MNHNY and SVGAGI (reference sequence). The CDR3 has 13 amino acids. V was shortened by 7 bases and J by 8 bases, with 14 bases between the two germline ends. CDR3 DNA sequence: TGTGCCAGCATGAGCAGGGGAAGAGAAAAACTGTTTTTT. This codes for CASMSRGREKLFF.

The chain uses TRBV9 and TRBJ2-5; TRBD1 aligns across 9 bases. Trimming cost V 3 bases and J 4 bases; bases outside gene matches: 13. The CDR3 spans 17 residues. CDR1 and CDR2 (germline): SGDLS, YYNGEE. The CDR3 DNA reads as TGTGCCAGCAGCGCGGGACAGGGAAAGCAGGCAGGAGAGACCCAGTACTTC. This sequence encodes CASSAGQGKQAGETQYF.

This sequence joins TRBV2 and TRBJ1-6; 8 positions match TRBD1. Unmatched junction bases numbered 9, after V lost 4 bases and J lost 7 bases. The CDR3 consists of 16 residues. The germline CDR1 and CDR2 sequences are SNHLY and FYNNEI. CDR3 region: CASSGPPGGQNSPLHF. The CDR3 coding sequence is TGTGCCAGCAGTGGACCCCCAGGGGGCCAAAATTCACCCCTCCACTTT.

This clone was counted only a few times. The chain joins TRBV7-9 to TRBJ2-3; 7 nucleotides align to TRBD2. CDR1 is SEHNR, CDR2 FQNEAQ, per germline (reference sequence). The CDR3 is made up of 16 amino acids. Losses at the gene ends were 1 base for V and 2 bases for J; bases not matched to a gene: 6. In DNA form, the CDR3 reads TGTGCCAGCAGCTTAGTAGCGGGTTTTTTCACAGATACGCAGTATTTT. Translation: CASSLVAGFFTDTQYF.

This clone is a singleton in its sample. The V and J genes are TRBV7-2 and TRBJ1-2, with D maybe TRBD1 (6 bases). The V gene's germline CDR1 is SGHTA and CDR2 FQGNSA. CDR3 size: 13 residues. Trimming removed 4 bases at V and 6 bases at J, with 12 bases between. The CDR3: CASSSRDKNGYTF. CDR3 nucleotides: TGTGCCAGCAGCTCTAGGGACAAAAATGGCTACACCTTC.

The chain links TRBV7-2 to TRBJ2-5; a weak D match, TRBD2 (5 bases). Germline CDR1 reads SGHTA; CDR2 reads FQGNSA. CDR3 length: 16 amino acids. V shed 1 base and J shed 4 bases, with 16 bases lying between them. In DNA, the CDR3 is TGTGCCAGCAGCTTAGGGCTCCCTCGAGGGAGAGAGACCCAGTACTTC. Translating it yields CASSLGLPRGRETQYF. Complete variable domain (other parts from reference TRBV7-2 and TRBJ2-5): GAGVSQSPSNKVTEKGKDVELRCDPISGHTALYWYRQSLGQGLEFLIYFQGNSAPDKSGLPSDRFSAERTGGSVSTLTIQRTQQEDSAVYLCASSLGLPRGRETQYFGPGTRLLVL.

The chain employs TRBV6-6 and TRBJ2-5, with 7 bases matching TRBD1. The CDR3 totals 15 residues. The J segment lost 3 bases and the V segment lost 4 bases, leaving 8 bases of the junction unmatched. The V gene's germline CDR1 is MNHNY and CDR2 SVGAGI (reference sequence). Written as DNA, the CDR3 is TGTGCCAGCAGTTCCTCGGAAGGGGGCAAAGAGACCCAGTACTTC. Translated: CASSSSEGGKETQYF.

V and J are TRBV7-9 and TRBJ2-7; 8 bases match TRBD1. CDR3 size: 16 residues. Germline V lookup: CDR1 SEHNR, CDR2 FQNEAQ (reference sequence). J lost 3 bases, V lost 3 bases, and 10 bases had no gene match. In DNA, the CDR3 is TGTGCCAGCAGCTTCGGCAGGGGGCGCACAGACTACGAGCAGTACTTC. Translation gives CASSFGRGRTDYEQYF.

CDR3 DNA: TGTGCCAGTAGTATCCCCGCGGACAGATTTTACTACGAGCAGTACTTC. It encodes CASSIPADRFYYEQYF. The chain uses TRBV19 and TRBJ2-7; a weak D match, TRBD1 (6 bases). Trimming took 3 bases from V and 3 from J, leaving 18 bases between them. From germline, CDR1 is LNHDA and CDR2 SQIVND (reference sequence). The length of the CDR3 is 16 residues.

The chain employs TRBV10-3 and TRBJ2-2, with D tentatively TRBD2 (5 bases). Germline CDR1 reads ENHRY; CDR2 reads SYGVKD. There are 14 residues in the CDR3. Trimming pared 4 bases from V and 1 base from J, leaving 7 bases between. CDR3 sequence reads: CAISAGMNTGELFF. The DNA of the CDR3 is TGTGCCATCAGTGCCGGGATGAACACCGGGGAGCTGTTTTTT.

This clone was observed a single time. The genes are TRBV5-1 and TRBJ2-1; TRBD1 matches at 9 bases. CDR1 and CDR2 from the germline V gene are SGHRS and YFSETQ. The V and J ends lost 0 bases and 5 bases, in that order; junction bases with no gene match: 6. This CDR3 comprises 16 residues. Written as DNA, the CDR3 is TGCGCCAGCAGCTTGGGGGGGACAGGGCCGAACAATGAGCAGTTCTTC. Its translation is CASSLGGTGPNNEQFF.

A single count supports this clone. This rearrangement joins TRBV11-1 to TRBJ1-1, with a weak D call TRBD1 (6 bases). With 2 bases removed from V and 0 bases from J, the gap between germline ends came to 10 bases. The CDR3 loop spans 15 amino acids. Germline CDR1 reads SGHAT; CDR2 reads FQDESV (reference sequence). CDR3 loop: CASSLNGQMNTEAFF. Here the CDR3 DNA reads TGTGCCAGCAGCTTAAATGGACAGATGAACACTGAAGCTTTCTTT.

The gene calls are TRBV7-2 and TRBJ2-3, with D perhaps matching TRBD1 (5 bases). This CDR3 is 14 amino acids long. Trimming stripped 3 bases from V and 6 bases from J, with 13 bases between. Looked up from germline, CDR1 is SGHTA and CDR2 is FQGNSA. The CDR3 nucleotides read TGTGCCAGCAGCTTTTGGGGCATTGAGGATACGCAGTATTTT. It is translated as CASSFWGIEDTQYF. Full variable domain (remainder filled in from reference TRBV7-2 and TRBJ2-3): GAGVSQSPSNKVTEKGKDVELRCDPISGHTALYWYRQSLGQGLEFLIYFQGNSAPDKSGLPSDRFSAERTGGSVSTLTIQRTQQEDSAVYLCASSFWGIEDTQYFGPGTRLTVL.

J is TRBJ2-5 and V is TRBV6-9; no clear D. Deletions cut 5 bases from V and 3 bases from J, with 10 bases between. The CDR3 has 13 amino acids. The germline V gene encodes CDR1 MNHGY and CDR2 SVAAGI. In DNA form, the CDR3 reads TGTGCCAGCAGTACTAATATTAAAGAGACCCAGTACTTC. Its translation is CASSTNIKETQYF.

The sample holds a few counts of this clone. V gene TRBV19 combines with J gene TRBJ1-5; D remains ambiguous. V was cut by 3 bases and J by 0 bases, with 9 bases left in between. This CDR3 comprises 15 residues. Per the germline V gene, CDR1 is LNHDA and CDR2 is SQIVND (reference sequence). CDR3 nucleotides: TGTGCCAGTAGTATCGGAGTCTCTAGCAATCAGCCCCAGCATTTT. Its translation is CASSIGVSSNQPQHF.

The chain has TRBV28 and TRBJ1-3; no clear D. This CDR3 region has 15 residues. Trimming stripped 3 bases from V and 3 bases from J, with 12 bases between. Germline V gene sequence: CDR1 MDHEN, CDR2 SYDVKM. CDR3 DNA: TGTGCCAGCAGTTTTTGGCAGGAAGATGGAAACACCATATATTTT. Its protein is CASSFWQEDGNTIYF.

This chain connects TRBV10-3 to TRBJ2-5; 7 bases align to TRBD2. Losses at the gene ends were 2 bases for V and 3 bases for J; bases not matched to a gene: 12. Germline V gene sequence: CDR1 ENHRY, CDR2 SYGVKD. The CDR3 length is 17 residues. The CDR3 loop reads CAISERGTGRSEETQYF. As DNA, the CDR3 is TGTGCCATCAGTGAGCGAGGGACCGGGAGGTCCGAAGAGACCCAGTACTTC.